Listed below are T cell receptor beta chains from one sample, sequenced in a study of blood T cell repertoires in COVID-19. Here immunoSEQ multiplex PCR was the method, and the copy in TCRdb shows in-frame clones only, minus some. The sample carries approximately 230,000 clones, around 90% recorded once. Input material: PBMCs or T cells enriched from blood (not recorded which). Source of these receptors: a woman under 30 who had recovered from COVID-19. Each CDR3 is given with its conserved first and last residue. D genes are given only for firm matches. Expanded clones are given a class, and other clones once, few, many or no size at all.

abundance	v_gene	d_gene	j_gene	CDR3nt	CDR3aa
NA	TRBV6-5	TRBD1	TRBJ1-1	TGTGCCAGCAGTCGAGAAGGGGGCTACACTGAAGCTTTCTTT	CASSREGGYTEAFF
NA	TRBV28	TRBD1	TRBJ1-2	TGTGCCAGCGCCGATCGGACAGGCGGTGGCTACACCTTC	CASADRTGGGYTF
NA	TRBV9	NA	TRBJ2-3	TGTGCCAGCAGCGCCCAAGCGATTTCTGCAGATACGCAGTATTTT	CASSAQAISADTQYF
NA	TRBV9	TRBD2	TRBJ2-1	TGTGCCAGCAGCGTTGGGGCTAGCGGGGGGGCTGAGCAGTTCTTC	CASSVGASGGAEQFF
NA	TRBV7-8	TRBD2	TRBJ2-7	TGTGCCAGCAGCTCGGGACTAGCGGGGGTTGAGCAGTACTTC	CASSSGLAGVEQYF
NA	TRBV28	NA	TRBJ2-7	TGTGCCAGCAGTTTATCAGCAGCCGGGGGCTACGAGCAGTACTTC	CASSLSAAGGYEQYF
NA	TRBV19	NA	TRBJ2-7	TGTGCCAGTAGTATAGATCCGGGCGGGGACGAGCAGTACTTC	CASSIDPGGDEQYF
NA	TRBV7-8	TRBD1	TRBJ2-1	TGTGCCAGCAGCTTAGCCAGACTCGGACAGGGGAGGCGTAACAATGAGCAGTTCTTC	CASSLARLGQGRRNNEQFF
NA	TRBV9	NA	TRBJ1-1	TGTGCCAGCAGCGTAGACTCCCAAGATACTGAAGCTTTCTTT	CASSVDSQDTEAFF
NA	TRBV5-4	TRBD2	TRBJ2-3	TGTGCCAGCAGCTTGGCTAGCGGGGGGGCATCAGATACGCAGTATTTT	CASSLASGGASDTQYF
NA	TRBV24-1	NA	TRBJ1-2	TGTGCCACCAGTGCCTCGAGGGGGACTAGGAATGGCTACACCTTC	CATSASRGTRNGYTF
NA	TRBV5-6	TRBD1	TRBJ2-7	TGTGCCAGCAGCGAATCGACAGGGGCTCTGGGTGAGCAGTACTTC	CASSESTGALGEQYF
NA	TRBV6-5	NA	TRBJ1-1	TGTGCCAGCTCTAGGGGAGGATCGATCCCTGAAGCTTTCTTT	CASSRGGSIPEAFF
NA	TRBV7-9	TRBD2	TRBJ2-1	TGTGCCAGCAGGACTAGCGGGAGCTATGAGCAGTTCTTC	CASRTSGSYEQFF
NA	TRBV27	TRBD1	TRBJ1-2	TGTGCCAGCAGTTTAGCCGGGACAGGGCCCTTGGGCTATGGCTACACCTTC	CASSLAGTGPLGYGYTF
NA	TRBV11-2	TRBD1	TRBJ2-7	TGTGCCAGCAGCTTAGAGCGACAGGGAGCATCCTACGAGCAGTACTTC	CASSLERQGASYEQYF
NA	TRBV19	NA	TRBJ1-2	TGTGCCAGTAGTACCACGTCGACAGCTCGTAGAACCTTC	CASSTTSTARRTF
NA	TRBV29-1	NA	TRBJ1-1	TGCAGCGCCAGAGGTGGGGCAGCTGAAGCTTTCTTT	CSARGGAAEAFF
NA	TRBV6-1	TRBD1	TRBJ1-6	TGTGCCAGCAGTGCCCCCCGGACAGGGGGAAGCTCCTATAATTCACCCCTCCACTTT	CASSAPRTGGSSYNSPLHF
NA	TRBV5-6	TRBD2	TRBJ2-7	TGTGCCAGCAGCTCCGGGACTAGCGGGAGGATATACGAGCAGTACTTC	CASSSGTSGRIYEQYF
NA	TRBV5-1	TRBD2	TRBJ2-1	TGCGCCAGCAGCTTGTTGCCTAGCGGGGGGGCTTTCGGGTACAATGAGCAGTTCTTC	CASSLLPSGGAFGYNEQFF
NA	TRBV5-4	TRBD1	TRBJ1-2	TGTGCCAGCCGGTACCAAGGAGGGGGCGGCTATGGCTACACCTTC	CASRYQGGGGYGYTF
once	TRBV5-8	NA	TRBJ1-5	TGTGCCAGCAGCCGCGACAGAAGAAATCAGCCCCAGCATTTT	CASSRDRRNQPQHF
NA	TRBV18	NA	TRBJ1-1	TGTGCCAGCTCAATACAGGGCGGACTTAGGAACACTGAAGCTTTCTTT	CASSIQGGLRNTEAFF
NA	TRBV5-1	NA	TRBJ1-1	TGCGCCAGCAGCGCCGGGACAAAGAACACTGAAGCTTTCTTT	CASSAGTKNTEAFF
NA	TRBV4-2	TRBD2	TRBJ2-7	TGTGCCAGCAGCCAAGTCGGGACTAGCGGCTCCTACGAGCAGTACTTC	CASSQVGTSGSYEQYF
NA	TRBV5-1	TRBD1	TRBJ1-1	TGCGCCAGCAGCAGGGGGACAGAGTGGGGAGTGACTGAAGCTTTCTTT	CASSRGTEWGVTEAFF
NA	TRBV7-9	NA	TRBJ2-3	TGTGCCAGCAGGTGGTCTAGATTTGGCACTAGCACAGATACGCAGTATTTT	CASRWSRFGTSTDTQYF
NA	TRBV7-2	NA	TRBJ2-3	TGTGCCAGCAGCGAAAACTTCCAAGATACGCAGTATTTT	CASSENFQDTQYF
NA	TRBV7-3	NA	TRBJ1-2	TGTGCCAGCAGCTTATTTGAGGAGGCTGGCTACACCTTC	CASSLFEEAGYTF
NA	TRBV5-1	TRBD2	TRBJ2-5	TGCGCCAGCAGTCGACTAGCGGACCAAGAGACCCAGTACTTC	CASSRLADQETQYF
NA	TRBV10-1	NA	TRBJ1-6	TGCGCCAGCAGTGCTAATCGAGGGCCCCTCCACTTT	CASSANRGPLHF